The 8 T cell receptor beta chains given below trace back to one sample, sequenced in a study of response to subunit inactivated influenza vaccine. Each CDR3 protein gets one entry after TCRdb re-called the RT-PCR reads with MiXCR. The repertoire holds about 700,000 distinct CDR3 sequences, with approximately 13% as singletons. The source material was PBMCs from blood, sampled 14 days before vaccination. The receptors shown here come from a man between 50 and 59 years old who received an inactivated influenza vaccine.

V gene TRBV5-1 combines with J gene TRBJ2-5; 11 positions match TRBD2. There are 15 residues in the CDR3. Germline-derived CDR1 and CDR2 are SGHRS and YFSETQ. V trimming: 4 bases; J trimming: 5 bases; junction bases outside the gene matches: 7. The CDR3 loop is CASSAGTSGMETQYF. The CDR3 nucleotides read TGCGCCAGCAGCGCAGGGACTAGCGGTATGGAGACCCAGTACTTC.

This clonotype has only a few counts. The chain is built from TRBV3-1 and TRBJ1-3; TRBD1 is a possible D gene (5 bases). V gave up 4 bases and J gave up 4 bases, with 14 bases separating them. Germline values: CDR1 LGHDT, CDR2 YNNKEL (reference sequence). There are 15 residues in the CDR3. CDR3 bases: TGTGCCAGCAGCCCTCTCGGGGGGTTCGGAAACACCATATATTTT. It translates to CASSPLGGFGNTIYF.

The J gene is TRBJ2-3, the V gene TRBV30; no firm D call. Trimming removed 1 base from V and 2 bases from J, with 10 bases in between. Germline V gene sequence: CDR1 GTSNPN, CDR2 SVGIG (reference sequence). The CDR3 is 14 amino acids. The chain's CDR3 is CAWSGVGFTDTQYF. The CDR3 nucleotides are TGTGCCTGGAGTGGGGTAGGCTTCACAGATACGCAGTATTTT.

The V and J genes are TRBV3-1 and TRBJ2-3; tentatively, D is TRBD1 (6 bases). CDR3 size: 15 residues. Trimming took off 2 bases at V and 6 bases at J, with 15 bases between the two ends. Germline V gene lookup returns CDR1 LGHDT and CDR2 YNNKEL (reference sequence). The CDR3 is CASSQRNRVTDTQYF. The CDR3 DNA follows: TGTGCCAGCAGCCAACGTAACAGGGTAACGGATACGCAGTATTTT.

The sample holds many counts of this clonotype. V usage is TRBV12-3 or TRBV12-4 and J usage is TRBJ1-1; 8 bases match TRBD1. There are 14 residues in the CDR3. The ends lost 6 bases at V and 6 bases at J; junction bases unmatched: 9. The CDR3 nucleotides are TGTGCCAGCAGAAAGACAGGGGCGTTGGCTGAAGCTTTCTTT. It translates to CASRKTGALAEAFF.

The table lists this clonotype with a few counts. This chain links TRBV20-1 with TRBJ2-3; D is tentatively TRBD1 or TRBD2 (5 bases each). There are 15 residues in the CDR3. Germline V gene data show CDR1 as DFQATT and CDR2 as SNEGSKA (reference sequence). Trimming cost V 3 bases and J 0 bases, with 13 bases left between them. In DNA form, the CDR3 reads TGCAGTGCTAGTAAGACTTGGGGGAGCACAGATACGCAGTATTTT. Encoded protein: CSASKTWGSTDTQYF.

This clonotype was recorded many times. V usage is TRBV28 and J usage is TRBJ1-1; no clear D gene. The germline V gene encodes CDR1 MDHEN and CDR2 SYDVKM. The CDR3 runs to 15 residues. V was pared by 3 bases and J by 1 base, with 12 bases between. The CDR3 is CASSFVSSPNTEAFF. As DNA, the CDR3 is TGTGCCAGCAGTTTCGTGTCAAGCCCGAACACTGAAGCTTTCTTT.

The gene calls are TRBV20-1 and TRBJ1-6, with D possibly matching TRBD1 (6 bases). Germline V lookup: CDR1 DFQATT, CDR2 SNEGSKA (reference sequence). The CDR3 consists of 14 residues. V was shortened by 4 bases and J by 5 bases, with 12 bases between the two germline ends. For the CDR3, the DNA is TGCAGTGCTAAGGGGGGGGCGGATAATTCACCCCTCCACTTT. This codes for CSAKGGADNSPLHF.